A selection of T cell receptor beta chains follows, all from one sample in a study of CD8+CD57+ T cells in acquired aplastic anemia. Via MiXCR, TCRdb re-called the reads, giving one row per CDR3 protein. Counted here are some 280,000 distinct CDR3 sequences, 50% to 70% occurring once; the ten biggest clones make up less than 9.5%. The sample comprised sorted CD4+, CD8+, or CD8+CD57+ T cells (not recorded which) from PBMCs. The receptors stem from a human donor with severe aplastic anemia or a healthy control (not recorded which). The CDR3 runs from the conserved cysteine through the conserved F or W. A D gene is named only where the DNA matches it firmly. Clone size is stated in some rows and not others, as once, few, many or a class when expanded.

cdr3_nt	cdr3_aa	clone_size	d_call	v_call	j_call
TGCAGTGCTTCACAGGGGGCTGGAAACAACGAGCAGTACTTC	CSASQGAGNNEQYF	NA	TRBD1	TRBV20-1	TRBJ2-7
TGTGCCAGCAGGATGGACGCCCGGAGCTCCTACGAGCAGTACTTC	CASRMDARSSYEQYF	NA	NA	TRBV2	TRBJ2-7
TGTGCCAGCAGCCCTTGGGGGGGCGGGACAGATACGCAGTATTTT	CASSPWGGGTDTQYF	NA	NA	TRBV7-2	TRBJ2-3
TGTGCCAGCAGTCTAGCAGGCGGCTTCAATCAGCCCCAGCATTTT	CASSLAGGFNQPQHF	NA	NA	TRBV7-2	TRBJ1-5
TGTGCCGGCGAAGCGGGACAGGGAGGGAACACTGAAGCTTTCTTT	CAGEAGQGGNTEAFF	many	TRBD1	TRBV19	TRBJ1-1
TGTGCCAGTAGTATAGACAGGGCCTACGAGCAGTACTTC	CASSIDRAYEQYF	many	NA	TRBV19	TRBJ2-7
TGCGCCAGCAGATGGACAGGGGAGCTGTTTTTT	CASRWTGELFF	NA	NA	TRBV5-1	TRBJ2-2
TGTGCCAGCAGCTTGGGCGGGGACACCAGCTCACCCCTCCACTTT	CASSLGGDTSSPLHF	few	NA	TRBV7-9	TRBJ1-6
TGCAGTGCTATAGCGGACCGAACAGGACTAAATTCACCCCTCCACTTT	CSAIADRTGLNSPLHF	NA	NA	TRBV20-1	TRBJ1-6
TGTGCCAGCAGCCCCCTTGGGGTTAGTTTACATGAGCAGTTCTTC	CASSPLGVSLHEQFF	NA	NA	TRBV7-2	TRBJ2-1
TGCGCCAGCAGCTTTCGCGGAGAGGAAGTTGGCTACACCTTC	CASSFRGEEVGYTF	NA	NA	TRBV5-1	TRBJ1-2
TGCGCCAGCAGCCAAGAGCCAGCGGGGGTCTCCTACGAGCAGTACTTC	CASSQEPAGVSYEQYF	NA	TRBD2	TRBV4-1	TRBJ2-7
TGTGCCAGCAGTAAGCGACAGGGGTTTAATTCACCCCTCCACTTT	CASSKRQGFNSPLHF	NA	TRBD1	TRBV6-5	TRBJ1-6
TGTGCCAGCAGCCGTCTCATCGGCCACTACAATGAGCAGTTCTTC	CASSRLIGHYNEQFF	many	NA	TRBV11-3	TRBJ2-1
TGTGCCAGCAGCCAAGTCCATCTTTACACTGAAGCTTTCTTT	CASSQVHLYTEAFF	many	NA	TRBV3-1	TRBJ1-1
TGTGCCAGCAGCATACGGACTAGCGGGGGGGCCGTTGAGCAGTTCTTC	CASSIRTSGGAVEQFF	NA	TRBD2	TRBV7-8	TRBJ2-1
TGCAGTGCTAGAGATCTAGCGGGGACCCAATACAATGAGCAGTTCTTC	CSARDLAGTQYNEQFF	NA	TRBD2	TRBV20-1	TRBJ2-1
TGTGCCAGCAGTGTCGGGGCTGGCTACACCTTC	CASSVGAGYTF	NA	NA	TRBV7-2	TRBJ1-2
TGTGCCAGCAGTTCACTAGCGGTCCAAGAGACCCAGTACTTC	CASSSLAVQETQYF	NA	TRBD2	TRBV2	TRBJ2-5
TGTGCCAGTAGTATGTTAAGGGACACTTATAGCAATCAGCCCCAGCATTTT	CASSMLRDTYSNQPQHF	NA	NA	TRBV19	TRBJ1-5
TGTGCCACCAGTGAATCTGGGGTCGGAGAGACCCAGTACTTC	CATSESGVGETQYF	many	NA	TRBV24-1	TRBJ2-5
TGCAGTGCTAGTCTCACAGGGAAAGGCAATCAGCCCCAGCATTTT	CSASLTGKGNQPQHF	once	NA	TRBV20-1	TRBJ1-5
TGCGCCAGCAGCTCGGGGACACTTCGCACAGATACGCAGTATTTT	CASSSGTLRTDTQYF	few	NA	TRBV5-1	TRBJ2-3
TGTGCCAGTAGTACGTCATCCCGGGACGGACATCAGCCCCAGCATTTT	CASSTSSRDGHQPQHF	NA	NA	TRBV19	TRBJ1-5
TGTGCCAGCAGCGTAGACGGACAGTACTACGAGCAGTACTTC	CASSVDGQYYEQYF	NA	NA	TRBV9	TRBJ2-7
TGTGCCAGCAGCCAAGATCAGGGGACAGGCCATGGCTACACCTTC	CASSQDQGTGHGYTF	NA	TRBD1	TRBV14	TRBJ1-2
TGTGCCAGTGGTACCCGGGGATGGGGACTGCAATACAATGAGCAGTTCTTC	CASGTRGWGLQYNEQFF	NA	NA	TRBV19	TRBJ2-1
TGTGCCATCAGTGCTTTGGACAGGGCGGGCTACACCTTC	CAISALDRAGYTF	many	TRBD1	TRBV10-3	TRBJ1-2
TGTGCCAGCAGCTTAGCAGGGTCCTACGAGCAGTACTTC	CASSLAGSYEQYF	many	NA	TRBV7-9	TRBJ2-7
TGTGCCAGTAGTCCCAGACAGGGGGCAAAAAATTCACCCCTCCACTTT	CASSPRQGAKNSPLHF	NA	TRBD1	TRBV19	TRBJ1-6
TGTGCCACCAGTGTATCAGGGGGCTACGAGCAGTACTTC	CATSVSGGYEQYF	NA	TRBD1	TRBV24-1	TRBJ2-7